The 2 T cell receptor beta chains reported below all come from one sample, sequenced in a study of cytomegalovirus exposure and HLA in healthy donors. The PCR had 60 Vbeta and 13 Jbeta primers. Assay used: immunoSEQ multiplex PCR; TCRdb lists only in-frame clones, some missing. The sample holds 150,000 to 200,000 clones, about 79% seen once. Material for sequencing was PBMCs. The receptors derive from a woman aged 45 to 65 in good health and CMV-seronegative.

As for this clone: Sequence at one end of the junction differs from germline and may be a read error. The chain carries TRBV7-9 and TRBJ1-1; D ambiguous. The CDR3 sequence is 13 residues long. Germline CDR1 SEHNR, CDR2 FQNEAQ (reference sequence). The CDR3 sequence is CSSSLLFDTEAFF. CDR3 coding DNA: TGTTCCAGCAGCCTACTGTTTGACACTGAAGCTTTCTTT.

The chain uses TRBV5-1 and TRBJ2-7; a weak D match, TRBD1 (6 bases). Germline CDR1 SGHRS, CDR2 YFSETQ. The V gene lost 4 bases and the J gene lost 3 bases, with 14 bases spanning the gap. This CDR3 comprises 14 residues. The CDR3 here is CASSVNRVNYEQYF. The DNA for the CDR3 is TGCGCCAGCAGCGTTAACAGGGTGAACTACGAGCAGTACTTC.